Reported below is one T cell receptor beta chain. The sample belongs to a study of blood T cell repertoires in COVID-19. Here immunoSEQ multiplex PCR was the method, and the copy in TCRdb shows in-frame clones only, minus some. This sample has more than 75,000 clones, with under 90% found just once. Trimming cost V 5 bases and J 6 bases; bases outside gene matches: 17. From germline, CDR1 is LNHDA and CDR2 SQIVND (reference sequence). The length of the CDR3 is 17 residues. This TCR came from a woman in her 70s with acute or convalescent COVID-19. Sequencing was done on a sample of peripheral blood. This chain joins TRBV19 and TRBJ2-3, with 7 positions matching TRBD2. The CDR3, as DNA: TGTGCCAGTAGTGTCGCCCGGGGCGGCCCCGGGGGGGATACGCAGTATTTT. It specifies CASSVARGGPGGDTQYF.